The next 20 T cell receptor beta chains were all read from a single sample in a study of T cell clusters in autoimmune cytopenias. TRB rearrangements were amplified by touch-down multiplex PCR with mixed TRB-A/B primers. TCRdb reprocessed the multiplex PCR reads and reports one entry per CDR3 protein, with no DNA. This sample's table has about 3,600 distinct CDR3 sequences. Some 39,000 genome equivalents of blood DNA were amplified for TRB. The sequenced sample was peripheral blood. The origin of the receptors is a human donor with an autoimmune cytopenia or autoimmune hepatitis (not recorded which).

The CDR3 spells CSAGDRGDTQYF. The chain recombines TRBV20-1 with TRBJ2-3; absent DNA, TCRdb's TRBD1 call cannot be checked. CDR3 length equals 12 residues. Germline V gene lookup returns CDR1 DFQATT and CDR2 SNEGSKA (reference sequence).

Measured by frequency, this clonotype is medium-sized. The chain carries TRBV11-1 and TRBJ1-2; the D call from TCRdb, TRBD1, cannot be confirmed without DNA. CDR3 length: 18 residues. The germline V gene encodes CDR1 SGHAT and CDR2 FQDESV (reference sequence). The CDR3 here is CASSPDDSGTDVSYGYTF.

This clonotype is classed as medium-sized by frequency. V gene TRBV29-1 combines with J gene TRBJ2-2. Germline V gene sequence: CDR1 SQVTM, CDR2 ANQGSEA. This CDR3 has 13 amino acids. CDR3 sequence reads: CSVDYENTGELFF.

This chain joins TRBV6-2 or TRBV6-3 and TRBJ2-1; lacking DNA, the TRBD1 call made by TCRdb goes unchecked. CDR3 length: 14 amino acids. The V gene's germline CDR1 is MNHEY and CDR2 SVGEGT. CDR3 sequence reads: CASRQGGAVNEQFF.

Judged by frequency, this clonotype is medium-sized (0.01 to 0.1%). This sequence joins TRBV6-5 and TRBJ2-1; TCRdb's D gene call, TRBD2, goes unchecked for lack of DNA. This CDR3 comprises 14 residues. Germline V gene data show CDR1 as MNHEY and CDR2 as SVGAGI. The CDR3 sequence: CASSYSKRGSEQFF.

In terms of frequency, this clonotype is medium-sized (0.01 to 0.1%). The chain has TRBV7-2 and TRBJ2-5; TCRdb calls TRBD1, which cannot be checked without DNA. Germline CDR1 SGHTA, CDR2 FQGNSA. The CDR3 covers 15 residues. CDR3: CASTDQTGGQETQYF.

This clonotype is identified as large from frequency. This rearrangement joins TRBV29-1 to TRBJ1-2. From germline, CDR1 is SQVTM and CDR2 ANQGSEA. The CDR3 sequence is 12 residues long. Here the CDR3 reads CSVRTDAAGYTF.

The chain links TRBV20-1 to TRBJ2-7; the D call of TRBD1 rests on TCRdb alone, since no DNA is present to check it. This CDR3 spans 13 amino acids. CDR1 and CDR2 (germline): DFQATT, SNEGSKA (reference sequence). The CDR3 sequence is CSADQGESYEQYF.

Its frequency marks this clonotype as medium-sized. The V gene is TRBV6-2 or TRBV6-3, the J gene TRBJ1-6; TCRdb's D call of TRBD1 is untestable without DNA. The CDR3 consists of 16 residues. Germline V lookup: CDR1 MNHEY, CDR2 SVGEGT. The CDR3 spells CASSAGTGLRNSPLHF.

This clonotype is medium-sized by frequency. CDR3 in amino acids: CASSFRTGNQPQHF. V usage is TRBV12-3 or TRBV12-4 and J usage is TRBJ1-5; TCRdb's D gene call, TRBD1, goes unchecked for lack of DNA. The CDR3 is 14 residues long.

The CDR3 reads CALGLGNYGYTF. The rearrangement links TRBV6-1 to TRBJ1-2. The V gene's germline CDR1 is MNHNS and CDR2 SASEGT. This CDR3 comprises 12 residues.

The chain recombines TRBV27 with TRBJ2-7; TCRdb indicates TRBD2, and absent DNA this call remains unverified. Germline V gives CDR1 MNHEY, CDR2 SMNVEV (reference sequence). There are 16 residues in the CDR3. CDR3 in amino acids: CASSPLTSGSLYEQYF.

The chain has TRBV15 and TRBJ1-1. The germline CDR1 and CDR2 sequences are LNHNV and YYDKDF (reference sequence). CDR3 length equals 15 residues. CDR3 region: CATSRVRASNTEAFF.

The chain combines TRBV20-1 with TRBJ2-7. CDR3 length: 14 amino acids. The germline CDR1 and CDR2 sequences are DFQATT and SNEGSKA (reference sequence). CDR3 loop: CSVQTSTSSYEQYF.

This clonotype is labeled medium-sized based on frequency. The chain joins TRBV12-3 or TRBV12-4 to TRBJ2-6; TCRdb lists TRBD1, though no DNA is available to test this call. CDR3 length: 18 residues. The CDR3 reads CASSHRRARGSGANVLTF.

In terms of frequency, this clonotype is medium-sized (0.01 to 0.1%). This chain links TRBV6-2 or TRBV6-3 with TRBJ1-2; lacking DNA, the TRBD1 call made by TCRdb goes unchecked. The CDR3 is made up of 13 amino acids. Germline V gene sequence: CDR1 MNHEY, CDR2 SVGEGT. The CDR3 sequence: CASNQGQIYGYTF.

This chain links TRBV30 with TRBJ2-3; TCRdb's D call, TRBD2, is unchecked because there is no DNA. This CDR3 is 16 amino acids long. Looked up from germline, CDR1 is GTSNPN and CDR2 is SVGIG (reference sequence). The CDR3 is CAWSVVAGGFTDTQYF.

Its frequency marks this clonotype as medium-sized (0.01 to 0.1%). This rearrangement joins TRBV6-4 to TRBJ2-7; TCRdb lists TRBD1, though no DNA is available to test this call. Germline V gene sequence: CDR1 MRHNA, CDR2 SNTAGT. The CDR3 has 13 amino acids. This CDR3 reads CASSDSDRGEQYF.

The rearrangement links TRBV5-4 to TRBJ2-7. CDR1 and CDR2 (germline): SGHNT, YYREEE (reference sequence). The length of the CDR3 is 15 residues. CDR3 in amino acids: CASSPGFSKHYEQYF.

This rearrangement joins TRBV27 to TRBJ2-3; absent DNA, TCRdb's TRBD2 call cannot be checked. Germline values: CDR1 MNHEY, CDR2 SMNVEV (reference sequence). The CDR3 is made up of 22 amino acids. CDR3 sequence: CASSQLSQGIFRTSDHTDTQYF.